The T cell receptor (beta chain) under discussion was sequenced for a study of blood T cell repertoires in COVID-19. Only in-frame clones appear in the TCRdb table, and some are missing; sequencing was by immunoSEQ multiplex PCR. The sample lists under 200,000 clones; approximately 80% were seen once. This CDR3 has 15 residues. Germline CDR1 reads PRHDT; CDR2 reads FYEKMQ (reference sequence). Trimming cost V 3 bases and J 7 bases, with 18 bases left between them. Each participant's cohort was designated according to participant-reported clinical history. This sequence originates from a woman in her fifties or sixties who had recovered from COVID-19. The chain employs TRBV13 and TRBJ1-2, with no clear D. The sequenced sample consisted of PBMCs or T cells enriched from blood (not recorded which). CDR3 sequence reads: CASSFGAQSSSGYTF. DNA of the CDR3: TGTGCCAGCAGCTTCGGAGCGCAAAGTTCCTCTGGCTACACCTTC.